The 11 T cell receptor beta chains below were found in one sample sequenced in a study of CXCR3-negative and CXCR3-positive naive CD8 T cells. UMI-labeled 5' RACE TRB cDNA libraries were prepared from the cells. TCRdb re-called the 5' RACE reads; every CDR3 protein appears as one record, without DNA. There are tens of thousands of distinct CDR3 sequences in the sample, with less than 5% held by the top ten. The sample taken for sequencing was naive CXCR3- CD8+ T cells from blood. The subset denotes: CD45RO-CCR7+CD27+CD95- naive CD8+ T cells lacking CXCR3 (TNR3-). Receptor source: a human donor in good health. Some clones in this sample may be carry-over from other donors' samples.

The chain has TRBV6-2 or TRBV6-3 and TRBJ2-7. This CDR3 contains 14 residues. CDR1 and CDR2 from the germline V gene are MNHEY and SVGEGT. CDR3 protein: CASSYSASSYEQYF.

This rearrangement joins TRBV7-9 to TRBJ2-5; as DNA is missing, the TRBD1 call by TCRdb cannot be tested. Germline CDR1 and CDR2: SEHNR and FQNEAQ (reference sequence). This CDR3 comprises 16 residues. The chain's CDR3 is CASSLMDSLYQETQYF.

This chain connects TRBV10-3 to TRBJ2-2; TCRdb's D call of TRBD1 is untestable without DNA. The CDR3 sequence is 16 residues long. Germline V CDR1 and CDR2: ENHRY, SYGVKD. The CDR3 loop is CAIRARGGTNTGELFF.

The rearrangement joins TRBV23-1 to TRBJ1-2. TRBV23-1 is known as an ORF, though its function is uncertain. The CDR3 has 12 residues. The CDR3 protein is CASSQSGYGYTF.

The J gene is TRBJ2-1, the V gene TRBV7-2; without DNA, the TCRdb call of TRBD2 cannot be checked. This CDR3 region has 20 residues. The germline V gene encodes CDR1 SGHTA and CDR2 FQGNSA. CDR3 amino acids: CASTLSGALGTRVWYNEQFF.

The rearrangement links TRBV12-3 or TRBV12-4 to TRBJ2-7; TCRdb picks TRBD2, but there is no DNA to check that call. The CDR3 extends over 17 amino acids. The CDR3 protein is CASSPRTSGGAVYEQYF.

Measured by frequency, this clonotype is medium-sized (0.01 to 0.1%). The rearrangement joins TRBV5-6 to TRBJ2-1; there is no DNA to check the TCRdb D call of TRBD1. Germline V gene sequence: CDR1 SGHDT, CDR2 YYEEEE. The CDR3 sequence is 18 residues long. The CDR3 protein is CASSWEGSPGGSYNEQFF.

The chain joins TRBV5-1 to TRBJ2-7; TCRdb designates TRBD1, a call that cannot be tested without DNA. From germline, CDR1 is SGHRS and CDR2 YFSETQ. The CDR3 spans 16 residues. The CDR3 spells CASSFPHGARGHEQYF.

The rearrangement links TRBV7-9 to TRBJ1-1; absent DNA, TCRdb's TRBD1 call cannot be checked. There are 16 residues in the CDR3. CDR1 and CDR2 (germline): SEHNR, FQNEAQ (reference sequence). The CDR3 protein is CASSLGGGAGNTEAFF.

The chain joins TRBV18 to TRBJ2-2. The CDR3 has 14 residues. Germline values: CDR1 KGHSH, CDR2 LQKENI. The chain's CDR3 is CASSPVTGTGELFF. The whole variable domain, remainder taken from reference TRBV18 and TRBJ2-2, is NAGVMQNPRHLVRRRGQEARLRCSPMKGHSHVYWYRQLPEEGLKFMVYLQKENIIDESGMPKERFSAEFPKEGPSILRIQQVVRGDSAAYFCASSPVTGTGELFFGEGSRLTVL.

The chain recombines TRBV29-1 with TRBJ2-1. The CDR3 runs to 12 residues. Germline CDR1 and CDR2: SQVTM and ANQGSEA. The CDR3 region is CSVEAITNEQFF.